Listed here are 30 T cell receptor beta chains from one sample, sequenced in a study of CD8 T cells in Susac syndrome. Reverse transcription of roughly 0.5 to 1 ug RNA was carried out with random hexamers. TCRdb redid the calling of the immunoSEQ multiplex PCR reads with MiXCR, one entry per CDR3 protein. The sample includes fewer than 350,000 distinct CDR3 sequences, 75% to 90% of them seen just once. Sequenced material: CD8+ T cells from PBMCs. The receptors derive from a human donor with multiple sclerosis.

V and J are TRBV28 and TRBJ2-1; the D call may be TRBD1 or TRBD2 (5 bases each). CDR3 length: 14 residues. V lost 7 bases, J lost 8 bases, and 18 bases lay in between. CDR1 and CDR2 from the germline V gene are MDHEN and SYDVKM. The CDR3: CASKGIERSDEQFF. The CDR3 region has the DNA TGTGCCAGCAAGGGGATTGAGCGGTCGGATGAGCAGTTCTTC.

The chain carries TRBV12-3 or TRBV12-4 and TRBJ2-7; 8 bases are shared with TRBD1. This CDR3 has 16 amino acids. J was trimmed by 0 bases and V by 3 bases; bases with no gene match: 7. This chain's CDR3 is CASSFGDRTSSYEQYF. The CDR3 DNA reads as TGTGCCAGCAGTTTCGGGGACAGGACGAGCTCCTACGAGCAGTACTTC.

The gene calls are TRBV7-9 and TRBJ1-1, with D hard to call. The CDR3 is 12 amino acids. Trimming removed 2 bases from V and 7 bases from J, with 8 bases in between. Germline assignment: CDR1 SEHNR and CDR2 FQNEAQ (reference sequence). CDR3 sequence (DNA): TGTGCCAGCAGCTTACAATCTCTTGAAGCTTTCTTT. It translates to CASSLQSLEAFF.

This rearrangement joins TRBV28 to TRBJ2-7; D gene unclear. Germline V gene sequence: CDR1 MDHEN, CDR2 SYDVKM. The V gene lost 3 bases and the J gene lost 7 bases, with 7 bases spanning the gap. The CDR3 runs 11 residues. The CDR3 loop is CASSFAAEQYF. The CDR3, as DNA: TGTGCCAGCAGTTTCGCGGCGGAGCAGTACTTC.

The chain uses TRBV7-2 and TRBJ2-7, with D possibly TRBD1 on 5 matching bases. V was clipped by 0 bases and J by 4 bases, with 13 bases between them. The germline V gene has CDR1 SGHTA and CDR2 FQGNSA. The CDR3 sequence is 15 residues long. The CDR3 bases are TGTGCCAGCAGCTTAGCGGCAGGGATCGCATACGAGCAGTACTTC. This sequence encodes CASSLAAGIAYEQYF.

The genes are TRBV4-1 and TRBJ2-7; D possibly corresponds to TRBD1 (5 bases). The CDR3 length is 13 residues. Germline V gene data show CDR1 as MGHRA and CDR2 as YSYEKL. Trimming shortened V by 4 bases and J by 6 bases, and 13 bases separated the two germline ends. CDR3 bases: TGCGCCAGCAGCCCCAGGGAAGAAAGCGAGCAGTACTTC. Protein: CASSPREESEQYF.

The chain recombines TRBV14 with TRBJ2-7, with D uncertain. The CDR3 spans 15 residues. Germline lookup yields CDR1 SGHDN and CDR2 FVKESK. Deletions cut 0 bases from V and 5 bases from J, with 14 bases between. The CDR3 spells CASSQDVTNVDEQYF. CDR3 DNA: TGTGCCAGCAGCCAAGATGTGACCAACGTGGACGAGCAGTACTTC. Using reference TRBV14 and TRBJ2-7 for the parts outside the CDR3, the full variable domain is EAGVTQFPSHSVIEKGQTVTLRCDPISGHDNLYWYRRVMGKEIKFLLHFVKESKQDESGMPNNRFLAERTGGTYSTLKVQPAELEDSGVYFCASSQDVTNVDEQYFGPGTRLTVT.

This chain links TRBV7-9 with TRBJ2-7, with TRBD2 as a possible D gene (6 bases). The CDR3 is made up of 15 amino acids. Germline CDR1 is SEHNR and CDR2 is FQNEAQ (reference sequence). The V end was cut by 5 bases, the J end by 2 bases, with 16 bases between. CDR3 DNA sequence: TGTGCCAGCAGCACCCGGGACTCCGCCCCCTACGAGCAGTACTTC. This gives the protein CASSTRDSAPYEQYF.

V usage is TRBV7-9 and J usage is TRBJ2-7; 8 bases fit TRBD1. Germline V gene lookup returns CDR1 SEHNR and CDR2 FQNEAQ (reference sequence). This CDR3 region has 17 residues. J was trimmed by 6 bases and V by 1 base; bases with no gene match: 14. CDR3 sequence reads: CASSLGVVDREPREQYF. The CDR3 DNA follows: TGTGCCAGCAGCTTAGGGGTCGTGGACAGGGAGCCTCGCGAGCAGTACTTC.

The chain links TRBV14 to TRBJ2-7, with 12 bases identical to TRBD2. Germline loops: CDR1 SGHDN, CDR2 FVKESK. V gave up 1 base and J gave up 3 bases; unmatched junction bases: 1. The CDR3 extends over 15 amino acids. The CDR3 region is CASSQGTSGIYEQYF. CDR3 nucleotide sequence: TGTGCCAGCAGCCAAGGGACTAGCGGGATCTACGAGCAGTACTTC.

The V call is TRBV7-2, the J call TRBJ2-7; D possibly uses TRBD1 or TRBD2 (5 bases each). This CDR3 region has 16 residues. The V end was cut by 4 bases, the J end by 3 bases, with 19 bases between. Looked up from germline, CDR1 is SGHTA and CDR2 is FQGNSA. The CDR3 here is CASSSPLRGPNYEQYF. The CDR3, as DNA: TGTGCCAGCAGCTCCCCTCTAAGGGGACCTAACTACGAGCAGTACTTC.

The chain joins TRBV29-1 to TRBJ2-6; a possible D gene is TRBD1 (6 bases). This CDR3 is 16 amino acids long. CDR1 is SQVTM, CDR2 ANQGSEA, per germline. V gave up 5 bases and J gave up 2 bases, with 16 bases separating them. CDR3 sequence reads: CSVFSISGAGANVLTF. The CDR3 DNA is TGCAGCGTTTTCTCCATTTCAGGGGCTGGGGCCAACGTCCTGACTTTC.

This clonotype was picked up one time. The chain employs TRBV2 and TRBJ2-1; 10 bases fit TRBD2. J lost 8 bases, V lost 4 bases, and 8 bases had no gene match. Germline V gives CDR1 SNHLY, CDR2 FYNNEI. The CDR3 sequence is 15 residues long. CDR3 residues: CASSVLAGVFHEQFF. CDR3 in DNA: TGTGCCAGCAGTGTCCTAGCGGGAGTCTTCCATGAGCAGTTCTTC. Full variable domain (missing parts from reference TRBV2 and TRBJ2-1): EPEVTQTPSHQVTQMGQEVILRCVPISNHLYFYWYRQILGQKVEFLVSFYNNEISEKSEIFDDQFSVERPDGSNFTLKIRSTKLEDSAMYFCASSVLAGVFHEQFFGPGTRLTVL.

CDR3 in amino acids: CASSGTGLYEQYF. CDR3 in DNA: TGTGCCAGCAGTGGGACAGGGCTATACGAGCAGTACTTC. The chain combines TRBV6-1 with TRBJ2-7; 8 nucleotides align to TRBD1. Germline V gives CDR1 MNHNS, CDR2 SASEGT. The length of the CDR3 is 13 residues. V lost 4 bases, J lost 4 bases, and 3 bases stayed unmatched.

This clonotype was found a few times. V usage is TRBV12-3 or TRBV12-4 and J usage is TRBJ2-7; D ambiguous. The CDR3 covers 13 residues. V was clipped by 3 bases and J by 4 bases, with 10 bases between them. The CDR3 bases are TGTGCCAGCAGTTTCGGTCTATTTTACGAGCAGTACTTC. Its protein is CASSFGLFYEQYF.

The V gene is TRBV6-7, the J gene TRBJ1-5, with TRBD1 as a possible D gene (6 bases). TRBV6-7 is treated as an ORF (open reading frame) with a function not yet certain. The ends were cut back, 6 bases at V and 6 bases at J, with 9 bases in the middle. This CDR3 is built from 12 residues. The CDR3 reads CASRRGTQPQHF. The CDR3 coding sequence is TGTGCCAGCAGAAGGGGGACTCAGCCCCAGCATTTT.

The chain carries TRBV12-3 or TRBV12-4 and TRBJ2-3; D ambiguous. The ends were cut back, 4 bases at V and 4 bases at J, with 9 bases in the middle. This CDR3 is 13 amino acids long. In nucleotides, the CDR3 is TGTGCCAGCAGTTCGGACCCAGCAGATACGCAGTATTTT. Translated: CASSSDPADTQYF.

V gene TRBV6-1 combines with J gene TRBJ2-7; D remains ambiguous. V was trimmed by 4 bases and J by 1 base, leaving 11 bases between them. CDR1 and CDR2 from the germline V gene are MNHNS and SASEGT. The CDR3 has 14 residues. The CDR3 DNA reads TGTGCCAGCAGTGTAAGGGCCTTTTCCTACGAGCAGTACTTC. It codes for CASSVRAFSYEQYF.

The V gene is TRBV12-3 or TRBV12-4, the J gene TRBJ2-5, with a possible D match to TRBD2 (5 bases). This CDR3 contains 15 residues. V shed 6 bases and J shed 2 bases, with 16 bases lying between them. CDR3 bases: TGTGCCAGCAGCCCCTCCCCGGGATCACAAGAGACCCAGTACTTC. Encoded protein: CASSPSPGSQETQYF.

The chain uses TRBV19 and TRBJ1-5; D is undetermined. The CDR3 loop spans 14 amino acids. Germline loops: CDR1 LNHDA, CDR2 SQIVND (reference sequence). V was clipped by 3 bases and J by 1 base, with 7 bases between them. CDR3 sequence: CASSIGPSNQPQHF. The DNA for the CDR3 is TGTGCCAGTAGTATCGGCCCGAGCAATCAGCCCCAGCATTTT.

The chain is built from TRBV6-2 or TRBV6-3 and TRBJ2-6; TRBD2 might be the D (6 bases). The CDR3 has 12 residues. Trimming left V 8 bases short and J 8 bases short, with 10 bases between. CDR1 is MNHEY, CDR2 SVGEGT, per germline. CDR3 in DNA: TGTGCCAGCGAGGGAGGTCCCAACGTCCTGACTTTC. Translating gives CASEGGPNVLTF.

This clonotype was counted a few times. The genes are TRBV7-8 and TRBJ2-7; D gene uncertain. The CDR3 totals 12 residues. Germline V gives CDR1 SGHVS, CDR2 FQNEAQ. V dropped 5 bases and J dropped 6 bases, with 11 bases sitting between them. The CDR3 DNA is TGTGCCAGCAGCCTTATCGGGCTCGAGCAGTACTTC. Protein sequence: CASSLIGLEQYF.

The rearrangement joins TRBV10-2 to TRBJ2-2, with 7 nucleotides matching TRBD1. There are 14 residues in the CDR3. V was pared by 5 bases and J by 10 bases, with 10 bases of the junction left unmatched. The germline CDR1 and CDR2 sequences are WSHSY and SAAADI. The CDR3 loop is CASSSDRSGMELFF. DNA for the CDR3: TGCGCCAGCAGTTCGGACAGGTCCGGAATGGAGCTGTTTTTT.

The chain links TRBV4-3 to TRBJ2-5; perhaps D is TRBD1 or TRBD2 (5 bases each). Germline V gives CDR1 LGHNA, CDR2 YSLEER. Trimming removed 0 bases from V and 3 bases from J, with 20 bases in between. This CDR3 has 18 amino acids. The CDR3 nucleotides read TGCGCCAGCAGCCAAGAGGTCGTCTGGGACCAACCTAAAGAGACCCAGTACTTC. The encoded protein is CASSQEVVWDQPKETQYF.

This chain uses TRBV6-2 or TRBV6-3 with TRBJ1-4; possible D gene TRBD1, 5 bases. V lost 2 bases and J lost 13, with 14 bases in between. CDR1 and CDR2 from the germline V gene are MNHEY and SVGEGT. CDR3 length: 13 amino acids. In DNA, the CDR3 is TGTGCCAGCAGTTACCAAGGACAAAACGGACTGTTTTTT. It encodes CASSYQGQNGLFF.

The CDR3 bases are TGTGCCAGTAGCCCCAATAGTCTGGGATATGGCTACACCTTC. Encoded protein: CASSPNSLGYGYTF. The chain is built from TRBV19 and TRBJ1-2; D is undetermined. The germline CDR1 and CDR2 sequences are LNHDA and SQIVND (reference sequence). Between the trimmed V and J ends, which lost 6 bases and 5 bases, there was a span of 16 bases. The CDR3 has 14 residues.

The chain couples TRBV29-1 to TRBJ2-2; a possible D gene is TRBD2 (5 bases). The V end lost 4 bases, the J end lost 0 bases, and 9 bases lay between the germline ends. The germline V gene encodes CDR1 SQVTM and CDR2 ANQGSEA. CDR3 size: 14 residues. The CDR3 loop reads CSVAVGANTGELFF. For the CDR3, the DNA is TGCAGCGTTGCAGTCGGGGCGAACACCGGGGAGCTGTTTTTT.

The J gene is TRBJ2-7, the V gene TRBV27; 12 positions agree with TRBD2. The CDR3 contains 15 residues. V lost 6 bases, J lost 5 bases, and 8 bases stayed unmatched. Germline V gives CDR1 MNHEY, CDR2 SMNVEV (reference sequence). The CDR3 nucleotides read TGTGCCAGCAGGGGACTAGCGGGTGGCCGGGACGAGCAGTACTTC. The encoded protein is CASRGLAGGRDEQYF.

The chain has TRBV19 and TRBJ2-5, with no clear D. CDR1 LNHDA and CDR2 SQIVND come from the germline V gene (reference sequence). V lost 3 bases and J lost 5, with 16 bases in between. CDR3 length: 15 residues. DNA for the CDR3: TGTGCCAGTAGTATTAACCCGATACATATGGAGACCCAGTACTTC. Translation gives CASSINPIHMETQYF. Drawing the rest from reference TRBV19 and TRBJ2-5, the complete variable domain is DGGITQSPKYLFRKEGQNVTLSCEQNLNHDAMYWYRQDPGQGLRLIYYSQIVNDFQKGDIAEGYSVSREKKESFPLTVTSAQKNPTAFYLCASSINPIHMETQYFGPGTRLLVL.

CDR3 sequence: CASTQGVGTGELFF. The DNA of the CDR3 is TGTGCCAGCACCCAGGGGGTTGGCACCGGGGAGCTGTTTTTT. The J gene is TRBJ2-2, the V gene TRBV6-2 or TRBV6-3; 7 nucleotides line up with TRBD1. V was pared by 7 bases and J by 4 bases, with 6 bases of the junction left unmatched. This CDR3 spans 14 amino acids. From germline, CDR1 is MNHEY and CDR2 SVGEGT.